Here is one TCR beta chain with its context. The sample is drawn from a study of blood T cell repertoires in COVID-19. Study details: Sources were T cells, B-cell-depleted T cells, or PBMCs; the material itself was cDNA or gDNA.

Produced via immunoSEQ multiplex PCR; TCRdb's table is partial and in-frame only. Here the sample spans about 90,000 clones, around 82% being singletons. CDR1 is KGHSH, CDR2 LQKENI, per germline. This CDR3 region has 15 residues. V lost 3 bases to trimming and J lost 4 bases, with 12 bases between them. The sample taken for sequencing was peripheral blood. V and J are TRBV18 and TRBJ2-2, with D possibly matching TRBD1 (6 bases). This clonotype was obtained from a man aged 55 to 70 with acute or convalescent COVID-19. The CDR3 coding sequence is TGTGCCAGCTCACCCGGACAGCTGGGCACCGGGGAGCTGTTTTTT. It yields the protein CASSPGQLGTGELFF. Looking up the rest from reference TRBV18 and TRBJ2-2 gives the full variable domain: NAGVMQNPRHLVRRRGQEARLRCSPMKGHSHVYWYRQLPEEGLKFMVYLQKENIIDESGMPKERFSAEFPKEGPSILRIQQVVRGDSAAYFCASSPGQLGTGELFFGEGSRLTVL.